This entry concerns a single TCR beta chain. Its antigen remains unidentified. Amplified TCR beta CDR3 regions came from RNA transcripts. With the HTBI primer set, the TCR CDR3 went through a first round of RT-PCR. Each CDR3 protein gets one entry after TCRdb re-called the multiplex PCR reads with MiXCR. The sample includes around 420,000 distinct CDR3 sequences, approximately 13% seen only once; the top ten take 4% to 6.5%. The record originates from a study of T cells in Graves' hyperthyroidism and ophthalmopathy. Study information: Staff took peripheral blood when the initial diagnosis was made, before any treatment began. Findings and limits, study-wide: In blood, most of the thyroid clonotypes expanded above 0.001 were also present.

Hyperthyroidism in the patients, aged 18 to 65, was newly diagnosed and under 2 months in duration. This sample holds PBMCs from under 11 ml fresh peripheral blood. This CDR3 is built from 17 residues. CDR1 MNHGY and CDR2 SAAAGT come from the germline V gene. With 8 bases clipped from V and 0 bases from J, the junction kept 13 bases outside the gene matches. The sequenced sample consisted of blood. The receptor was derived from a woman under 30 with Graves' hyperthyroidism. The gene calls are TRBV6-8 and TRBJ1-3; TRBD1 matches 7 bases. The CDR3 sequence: CASSPPGQKFSGNTIYF. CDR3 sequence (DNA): TGTGCCAGCTCACCACCGGGACAGAAATTCTCTGGAAACACCATATATTTT.